This T cell receptor beta chain stems from a study of blood T cell repertoires in COVID-19. Study at large: Spain, Italy and the United States supplied samples that represented acute and convalescent COVID-19.

The germline V gene has CDR1 LNHDA and CDR2 SQIVND (reference sequence). This CDR3 has 13 residues. With 5 bases clipped from V and 2 bases from J, the junction kept 2 bases outside the gene matches. In the study's own analysis: For nucleated cells, counts were estimated from reference gene primer amplification. The table came from immunoSEQ multiplex PCR; TCRdb's copy has only in-frame clones and leaves some out. D and trimming were read from the DNA, whereas the V and J calls and clone size are those reported in that table. The sample consists of approximately 140,000 clones, about 87% of them appearing once.

The chain couples TRBV19 to TRBJ2-7; 8 bases are a match to TRBD1. The sample consisted of peripheral blood. This clonotype was sampled from a human donor in a cohort sampled during active COVID-19. The CDR3 protein is CASSPGQAYEQYF. CDR3 sequence (DNA): TGTGCCAGTAGTCCGGGACAGGCCTACGAGCAGTACTTC.